This TCR beta chain comes out of a study of OX40 agonist ivuxolimab in advanced cancers. Study as a whole: It was ivuxolimab, an agonistic anti-OX40 (CD134) antibody, that patients were treated with. Cohort: roughly 80% men, mean age approximately 66, aged about 20 to 80.

This clone was observed a few times. Its matching antigen is unknown. V lost 6 bases and J lost 1, with 9 bases in between. This CDR3 is built from 13 residues. The V gene's germline CDR1 is SGHAT and CDR2 FQNNGV. Study outcomes and limitations: Expanded clones tended on average to be more numerous among CD8+ T cells than CD4+.

TCRdb's copy holds only in-frame clones and misses some; the assay was immunoSEQ multiplex PCR. The sample contains 45,000 to 65,000 clones, 80% to 95% of which appear only once. This receptor was taken from an adult with an advanced solid tumor such as melanoma, head and neck, liver or kidney cancer. Sequenced here: CD4+ or CD8+ T cells sorted from blood, sampled in a trial of the OX40 agonist ivuxolimab. V usage is TRBV11-2 and J usage is TRBJ1-1; unclear D gene. The chain's CDR3 is CASSFWGNTEAFF. DNA of the CDR3: TGTGCCAGCAGTTTCTGGGGGAACACTGAAGCTTTCTTT.